The 4 T cell receptor beta chains listed next were all sequenced from one sample in a study of cytomegalovirus exposure and HLA in healthy donors. The PCR contained 60 Vbeta and 13 Jbeta primers. Sequenced by immunoSEQ multiplex PCR; TCRdb stores in-frame clones only, minus some. Among 65,000 or so clones listed, 70% to 80% were seen once. Source material: PBMCs. The receptor source for this set is a girl aged 5-17 years in good health and CMV-seropositive.

This clone was seen a single time. Mismatch with germline at one junction end may stem from a read error. DNA for the CDR3: TGTGCTAGCAGCTTAGCTTCGGCGGGGGGGCCCAATGAGCAGTTCTTC. Translated, it gives CASSLASAGGPNEQFF. The chain couples TRBV7-7 to TRBJ2-1; 9 nucleotides align to TRBD2. CDR1 is SSHAT, CDR2 FNYEAQ, per germline (reference sequence). The CDR3 runs 16 residues.

The chain recombines TRBV7-9 with TRBJ2-1; TRBD1 matches 8 bases. With 5 bases clipped from V and 4 bases from J, the junction kept 7 bases outside the gene matches. The CDR3 has 15 residues. From germline, CDR1 is SEHNR and CDR2 FQNEAQ (reference sequence). The CDR3 is CASSNRDRPYNEQFF. CDR3 nucleotides: TGTGCCAGCAGCAACCGGGACAGGCCGTACAATGAGCAGTTCTTC. Full variable domain (outside the CDR3, taken from reference TRBV7-9 and TRBJ2-1): DTGVSQNPRHKITKRGQNVTFRCDPISEHNRLYWYRQTLGQGPEFLTYFQNEAQLEKSRLLSDRFSAERPKGSFSTLEIQRTEQGDSAMYLCASSNRDRPYNEQFFGPGTRLTVL.

V gene TRBV28 combines with J gene TRBJ1-5, with D maybe TRBD1 (5 bases). The CDR3 totals 15 residues. CDR1 and CDR2 (germline): MDHEN, SYDVKM. V gave up 8 bases and J gave up 2 bases, with 16 bases separating them. The CDR3 DNA reads TGTGCCAGCGGTAGGACACTTACGCGCAATCAGCCCCAGCATTTT. Amino acid sequence: CASGRTLTRNQPQHF.

V usage is TRBV10-2 and J usage is TRBJ2-3, with 9 bases identical to TRBD2. V lost 6 bases to trimming and J lost 3 bases; unmatched junction nucleotides: 7. Germline CDR1 WSHSY, CDR2 SAAADI. The CDR3 contains 15 residues. DNA for the CDR3: TGCGCCAGCAGGGAGCTAGCGGGAAGGACAGATACGCAGTATTTT. Translating gives CASRELAGRTDTQYF.